These T cell receptor beta chains were read from a single sample in a study of blood T cell repertoires in COVID-19. Measured with immunoSEQ multiplex PCR; TCRdb has only the in-frame clones, and not every one. Here the sample spans approximately 140,000 clones, roughly 90% being singletons. What was sequenced was peripheral blood. All receptors derive from a human donor in a cohort sampled during active COVID-19. CDR3s include the opening cysteine and the closing phenylalanine or tryptophan. The order of the fields is CDR3 length, D gene, J gene, V gene, clone size, CDR3 DNA, CDR3 protein. A D gene is named only where the DNA matches it firmly. Size values are once, few and many counts, or a class for expanded clones, and some rows have none.

12,TRBD2,TRBJ2-7,TRBV6-5,-,TGTGCCGTGCTAGCGGATACCTACGAGCAGTACTTC,CAVLADTYEQYF
19,-,TRBJ1-2,TRBV19,few,TGTGCCAGTAGTGTACTACGTCCGAGTAATTTAGGGAGTAAGGATGGCTACACCTTC,CASSVLRPSNLGSKDGYTF
17,-,TRBJ2-3,TRBV4-2,-,TGTGCCAGCAGCCAAGAAGTAATAGCGGCGTCCACAGATACGCAGTATTTT,CASSQEVIAASTDTQYF
13,-,TRBJ2-7,TRBV14,-,TGTGCCAGCAGCAGCGAACAGGGTTACGAGCAGTACTTC,CASSSEQGYEQYF
15,TRBD2,TRBJ2-1,TRBV3-1/TRBV3-2,-,TGTGCCAGCAGCCACCTAGCGGGGGGGCGGAATGAGCAGTTCTTC,CASSHLAGGRNEQFF
17,-,TRBJ1-5,TRBV27,few,TGTGCCAGCAGTACCCGATCGGGAGGGAATAGCAATCAGCCCCAGCATTTT,CASSTRSGGNSNQPQHF
16,-,TRBJ2-1,TRBV5-1,once,TGCGCCAGCAGCTTGGCCGGTAGCAGGGTAGGGAATGAGCAGTTCTTC,CASSLAGSRVGNEQFF
15,TRBD1,TRBJ2-3,TRBV7-3,-,TGTGCCAGCAGCTTCGACAGGGCTAGCACAGATACGCAGTATTTT,CASSFDRASTDTQYF
17,TRBD1,TRBJ1-1,TRBV7-3,-,TGTGCCAGCAGCTTGGGACAGGGGGTCCGCATGAACACTGAAGCTTTCTTT,CASSLGQGVRMNTEAFF
20,TRBD2,TRBJ2-4,TRBV19,-,TGTGCCAGTAGTATGGGACTAGCGGGGGTTCGATCTATTTTCGAAAACATTCAGTACTTC,CASSMGLAGVRSIFENIQYF
14,TRBD1,TRBJ1-2,TRBV4-2,-,TGTGCCAGCAGCCAAGGACAGGGAGGCTATGGCTACACCTTC,CASSQGQGGYGYTF
17,-,TRBJ2-7,TRBV24-1,-,TGTGCCACCCACGACTATTTGGAAATCCTATATACCTACGAGCAGTACTTC,CATHDYLEILYTYEQYF
19,TRBD2,TRBJ2-3,TRBV6-2/TRBV6-3,-,TGTGCCAGCAGCCAGGGTTGGGGACTAGCGGGGGGCTTCACAGATACGCAGTATTTT,CASSQGWGLAGGFTDTQYF
18,-,TRBJ2-3,TRBV21-1,-,TGTGCCAGCAGCAAAAACTCTGGACTAGCGGGAGTAGTTGATACGCAGTATTTT,CASSKNSGLAGVVDTQYF
15,TRBD1,TRBJ1-4,TRBV11-2,-,TGTGCCAGCAGCTTAGATACAGGGGTTCGGGAAAAACTGTTTTTT,CASSLDTGVREKLFF
17,TRBD1,TRBJ2-2,TRBV7-2,-,TGTGCCAGCAGCTTAGGATTGCGACAGGGTAACACCGGGGAGCTGTTTTTT,CASSLGLRQGNTGELFF
14,TRBD1,TRBJ1-5,TRBV6-5,many,TGTGCCAGCAGTCCCAGGGGGAGCAATCAGCCCCAGCATTTT,CASSPRGSNQPQHF
13,-,TRBJ1-1,TRBV6-2/TRBV6-3,-,TGTGCCAGCAGTTACCGAGGATCTCTCGGAGCTTTCTTT,CASSYRGSLGAFF
15,-,TRBJ2-5,TRBV6-4,-,TGTGCCAGCAGTGTTTACGGGGGACTTCAAGAGACCCAGTACTTC,CASSVYGGLQETQYF
16,TRBD1,TRBJ1-1,TRBV28,-,TGTGCCAGCAGTTTCCTCGACAGGGCCCGGGGGACTGAAGCTTTCTTT,CASSFLDRARGTEAFF
16,-,TRBJ1-5,TRBV7-2,-,TGTGCCAGCAGCTTAGGGTCGCAGGGCCTTAACCAGCCCCAGCATTTT,CASSLGSQGLNQPQHF
16,TRBD1,TRBJ2-1,TRBV7-7,-,TGTGCTAGCAGCTTAAGGCTGTCGGACAGGGTTGATGAGCAGTTCTTC,CASSLRLSDRVDEQFF
16,TRBD2,TRBJ2-3,TRBV3-1/TRBV3-2,-,TGTGCCAGCAGCCAAGATGGAGCGGGGCTCAGCGATACGCAGTATTTT,CASSQDGAGLSDTQYF
16,-,TRBJ1-2,TRBV21-1,-,TGTGCCAGCAGCAAAGCGGGTAGGGGGTCTAACTATGGCTACACCTTC,CASSKAGRGSNYGYTF
12,-,TRBJ1-1,TRBV10-3,-,TGTGCCATCAGTGAGCCGGACACTGAAGCTTTCTTT,CAISEPDTEAFF
14,-,TRBJ2-5,TRBV9,-,TGTGCCAGCAGCTACGGACTATTCCAAGAGACCCAGTACTTC,CASSYGLFQETQYF
16,TRBD1,TRBJ1-2,TRBV2,-,TGTGCCAGCAGTTATGGACAGGGGGCCTCTGTCTATGGCTACACCTTC,CASSYGQGASVYGYTF
15,TRBD2,TRBJ2-7,TRBV19,-,TGTGCCAGTAGTATGGGGACTAGCGGCTCCTACGAGCAGTACTTC,CASSMGTSGSYEQYF
14,-,TRBJ2-3,TRBV5-8,-,TGTGCCAGCAGCTTGAAGGGGTTCACAGATACGCAGTATTTT,CASSLKGFTDTQYF
15,TRBD1,TRBJ2-7,TRBV4-2,once,TGTGCCAGCAGCATACGGGACAGGGACTCCTACGAGCAGTACTTC,CASSIRDRDSYEQYF
14,TRBD2,TRBJ2-5,TRBV28,-,TGTGCCAGCAGCCTCGCGGGGGTTATAGAGACCCAGTACTTC,CASSLAGVIETQYF
15,TRBD1,TRBJ1-6,TRBV19,-,TGTGCCAGTAATCCGGACAGGGGCACTAATTCACCCCTCCACTTT,CASNPDRGTNSPLHF
13,-,TRBJ1-6,TRBV25-1,-,TGTGCCAGCAGTGCAGAGCGTATTTCACCCCTCCACTTT,CASSAERISPLHF
16,TRBD2,TRBJ2-6,TRBV9,-,TGTGCCAGCAGCGTACAGGGAGGGGCTGGGGCCAACGTCCTGACTTTC,CASSVQGGAGANVLTF
12,-,TRBJ2-7,TRBV28,-,TGTGCCAGCAGTTTGGGACATCTAGAGCAGTACTTC,CASSLGHLEQYF
15,-,TRBJ2-7,TRBV6-5,-,TGTGCCAGCAGTTACGCTCAGGGTCCACCCTACGAGCAGTACTTC,CASSYAQGPPYEQYF
14,-,TRBJ2-7,TRBV5-5,once,TGTGCCAGCAGTTTCGGACAGACCCTCTACGAGCAGTACTTC,CASSFGQTLYEQYF
15,-,TRBJ2-1,TRBV11-3,-,TGTGCCAGCAGCTTAGCGGGGAGCTCCTACAATGAGCAGTTCTTC,CASSLAGSSYNEQFF
14,TRBD1,TRBJ2-7,TRBV10-3,-,TGTGCCACTAGACCACGGACAGGGGCTTACGAGCAGTACTTC,CATRPRTGAYEQYF
15,-,TRBJ1-1,TRBV4-3,few,TGCGCCAGCAGCCAAGTACGAACGGGGAACACTGAAGCTTTCTTT,CASSQVRTGNTEAFF
14,-,TRBJ1-2,TRBV5-5,-,TGTGCCAGCAGCTTGGACCCGAGAGGCTACGGCTACACCTTC,CASSLDPRGYGYTF
15,TRBD1,TRBJ2-2,TRBV3-1/TRBV3-2,many,TGTGCCAGCATGCTCGGGACAGGGGTCACCGGGGAGCTGTTTTTT,CASMLGTGVTGELFF
12,-,TRBJ2-7,TRBV6-5,-,TGTGCCAGCAGCCTGACAGGCCGCGAGCAGTACTTC,CASSLTGREQYF
15,TRBD1,TRBJ1-5,TRBV7-6,-,TGTGCCAGCAGCTTAAATGGACAGGGCAATCAGCCCCAGCATTTT,CASSLNGQGNQPQHF
15,TRBD1,TRBJ2-6,TRBV27,-,TGTGCCAGCAGATCACAGGGGGCTGGGGCCAACGTCCTGACTTTC,CASRSQGAGANVLTF
14,TRBD1,TRBJ1-4,TRBV2,-,TGTGCCAGCGGAGGACAGGGGATTAATGAAAAACTGTTTTTT,CASGGQGINEKLFF
13,-,TRBJ2-7,TRBV30,-,TGTGCCTGGAGCCGGGGGGCGGGGTACGAGCAGTACTTC,CAWSRGAGYEQYF
15,TRBD1,TRBJ1-6,TRBV6-6,-,TGTGCCAGCAGTTCCCGGGACAGTTTGAATTCACCCCTCCACTTT,CASSSRDSLNSPLHF
19,-,TRBJ1-6,TRBV9,few,TGTGCCAGCAGAGATATCCCGACCCTTGGAGGTGGGTATAATTCACCCCTCCACTTT,CASRDIPTLGGGYNSPLHF
16,TRBD2,TRBJ2-3,TRBV3-1/TRBV3-2,-,TGTGCCAGCAGCCCCCGCCCAAGCGGGGGTGGGGATACGCAGTATTTT,CASSPRPSGGGDTQYF
16,-,TRBJ1-3,TRBV7-2,once,TGTGCCAGCAGCTTAGTGGCGGGGGGTGGCGGAAACACCATATATTTT,CASSLVAGGGGNTIYF
16,-,TRBJ1-1,TRBV29-1,-,TGCAGCGTTGTCCCGCTATTTCACGGGTTGAACACTGAAGCTTTCTTT,CSVVPLFHGLNTEAFF
11,-,TRBJ1-1,TRBV28,once,TGTGCCAGCAGTTTCGGACAGATACGTCACTTT,CASSFGQIRHF
16,TRBD2,TRBJ2-1,TRBV7-9,-,TGTGCCAGCAGCGCGTCGGGAGGGCCGGGATACAATGAGCAGTTCTTC,CASSASGGPGYNEQFF
19,TRBD2,TRBJ2-1,TRBV9,-,TGTGCCAGCAGCCGCTCCGGGAGGGCAGGAAAGAGCTCCTACAATGAGCAGTTCTTC,CASSRSGRAGKSSYNEQFF